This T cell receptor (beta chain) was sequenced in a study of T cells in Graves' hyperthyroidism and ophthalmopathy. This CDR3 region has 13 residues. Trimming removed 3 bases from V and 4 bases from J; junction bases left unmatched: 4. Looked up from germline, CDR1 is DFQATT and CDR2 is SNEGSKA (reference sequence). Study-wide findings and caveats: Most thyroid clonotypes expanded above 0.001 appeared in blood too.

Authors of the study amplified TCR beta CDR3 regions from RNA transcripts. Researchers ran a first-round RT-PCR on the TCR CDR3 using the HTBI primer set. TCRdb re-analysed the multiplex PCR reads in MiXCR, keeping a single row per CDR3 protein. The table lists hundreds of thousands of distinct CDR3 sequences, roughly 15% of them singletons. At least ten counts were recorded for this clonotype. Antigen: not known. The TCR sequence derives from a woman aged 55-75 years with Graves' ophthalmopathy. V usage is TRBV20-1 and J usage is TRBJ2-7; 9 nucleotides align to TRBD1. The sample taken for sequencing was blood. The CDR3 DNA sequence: TGCAGTGCTAGGGGGACAGGGAGTTACGAGCAGTACTTC. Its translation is CSARGTGSYEQYF.